Below are 18 T cell receptor beta chains sequenced from a single sample in a study of blood T cell repertoires in COVID-19. This table comes from immunoSEQ multiplex PCR, and its TCRdb copy is limited to in-frame clones, with some not included. Of 500,000 to 600,000 clones in the sample, about 89% were seen once. Sequenced material: peripheral blood. The source is a woman between 45 and 65 years old with COVID-19, enrolled during active disease.

This clone was picked up one time. This rearrangement joins TRBV2 to TRBJ1-2; 7 bases are a match to TRBD1. V shed 1 base and J 6 bases; nucleotides not matched to a gene: 8. Germline CDR1 SNHLY, CDR2 FYNNEI. The CDR3 has 15 amino acids. In DNA, the CDR3 is TGTGCCAGCAGTGAAGGGGACAGCCGACCTCATGGCTACACCTTC. Protein sequence: CASSEGDSRPHGYTF.

The chain employs TRBV10-1 and TRBJ2-7; D might be TRBD2 (5 bases). CDR1 WNHNN and CDR2 SYGVQD come from the germline V gene (reference sequence). The length of the CDR3 is 14 residues. V gave up 6 bases and J gave up 3 bases, with 15 bases separating them. CDR3 in DNA: TGCGCCAGCAGCCCCGGACGGAGCGGCTACGAGCAGTACTTC. Amino acids: CASSPGRSGYEQYF.

V gene TRBV2 combines with J gene TRBJ2-1, with 15 nucleotides matching TRBD2. Germline values: CDR1 SNHLY, CDR2 FYNNEI. This CDR3 region has 17 residues. V was clipped by 6 bases and J by 7 bases; unmatched bases: 10. CDR3 residues: CASRQRTGTSGGNEQFF. CDR3 sequence (DNA): TGTGCCAGCAGGCAACGAACCGGGACTAGCGGGGGGAATGAGCAGTTCTTC. Complete variable domain (other parts from reference TRBV2 and TRBJ2-1): EPEVTQTPSHQVTQMGQEVILRCVPISNHLYFYWYRQILGQKVEFLVSFYNNEISEKSEIFDDQFSVERPDGSNFTLKIRSTKLEDSAMYFCASRQRTGTSGGNEQFFGPGTRLTVL.

This clone appeared a single time. The gene calls are TRBV30 and TRBJ2-1; D possibly corresponds to TRBD2 (5 bases). V was shortened by 2 bases and J by 0 bases, with 8 bases between the two germline ends. This CDR3 comprises 14 residues. Per the germline V gene, CDR1 is GTSNPN and CDR2 is SVGIG (reference sequence). CDR3 DNA: TGTGCCTGGAGTCCCCGGGGCTCCTACAATGAGCAGTTCTTC. Translating gives CAWSPRGSYNEQFF.

The chain recombines TRBV7-2 with TRBJ2-3, with 8 bases fitting TRBD2. The CDR3 is 13 residues long. V lost 0 bases to trimming and J lost 12 bases; unmatched junction nucleotides: 5. Germline CDR1 SGHTA, CDR2 FQGNSA. The CDR3 DNA reads TGTGCCAGCAGCTTAGCCCAAGCGGGGGATCAGTATTTT. It encodes CASSLAQAGDQYF.

The chain combines TRBV19 with TRBJ1-5; D remains ambiguous. Germline V CDR1 and CDR2: LNHDA, SQIVND (reference sequence). The CDR3 extends over 11 amino acids. V dropped 11 bases and J dropped 1 base, with 6 bases sitting between them. The CDR3 sequence is CAQRSNQPQHF. DNA of the CDR3: TGTGCCCAGCGGAGCAATCAGCCCCAGCATTTT.

The chain is built from TRBV7-9 and TRBJ1-1; D not resolved. Germline values: CDR1 SEHNR, CDR2 FQNEAQ (reference sequence). Trimming left V 1 base short and J 4 bases short, with 10 bases between. CDR3 length: 14 residues. This chain's CDR3 is CASSLGGVGTEAFF. CDR3 nucleotides: TGTGCCAGCAGCTTAGGCGGTGTGGGCACTGAAGCTTTCTTT.

Turning to this clone: The sample holds other DNA sequences that translate to the same CDR3. The rearrangement links TRBV12-3 or TRBV12-4 to TRBJ1-1, with D perhaps matching TRBD1 (5 bases). The V and J ends lost 3 bases and 7 bases respectively, with 9 bases between them. There are 12 residues in the CDR3. CDR3 DNA: TGTGCCAGCAGTTTGGGGCGGAGTGAAGCTTTCTTT. As protein: CASSLGRSEAFF.

The chain links TRBV5-4 to TRBJ2-3, with D possibly TRBD2 on 7 matching bases. Trimming removed 7 bases from V and 0 bases from J, with 21 bases in between. The CDR3 covers 17 residues. Per germline, CDR1 SGHNT and CDR2 YYREEE (reference sequence). CDR3 loop: CASGAGGPYTSTDTQYF. The CDR3 nucleotides read TGTGCCAGCGGAGCCGGGGGGCCCTATACGAGCACAGATACGCAGTATTTT.

Only one count was recorded for this clone. V is TRBV5-4 and J is TRBJ2-1; 8 bases agree with TRBD2. The germline V gene encodes CDR1 SGHNT and CDR2 YYREEE (reference sequence). With 4 bases clipped from V and 8 bases from J, the junction kept 8 bases outside the gene matches. This CDR3 region has 14 residues. The DNA for the CDR3 is TGTGCCAGCAGCCGGGGACTAGGTGCGGATGAGCAGTTCTTC. Translating gives CASSRGLGADEQFF. Drawing the rest from reference TRBV5-4 and TRBJ2-1, the complete variable domain is ETGVTQSPTHLIKTRGQQVTLRCSSQSGHNTVSWYQQALGQGPQFIFQYYREEENGRGNFPPRFSGLQFPNYSSELNVNALELDDSALYLCASSRGLGADEQFFGPGTRLTVL.

The J gene is TRBJ2-7, the V gene TRBV19, with TRBD2 matching 9 bases. Germline loops: CDR1 LNHDA, CDR2 SQIVND (reference sequence). The CDR3 has 16 residues. The junction had 13 bases not matched to a gene; V was cut back by 7 bases and J by 3 bases. CDR3 DNA: TGTGCCAGTACCGAATCCCCCGCTAGCGGGGTCTACGAGCAGTACTTC. Encoded protein: CASTESPASGVYEQYF.

The chain recombines TRBV3-1 (or the pseudogene TRBV3-2) with TRBJ2-1; 9 bases map to TRBD2. This CDR3 contains 16 residues. Per the germline V gene, CDR1 is LGHDT and CDR2 is YNNKEL (reference sequence). V trimming: 0 bases; J trimming: 2 bases; junction bases outside the gene matches: 2. The CDR3 sequence: CASSQETSGAYNEQFF. The CDR3 DNA reads TGTGCCAGCAGCCAAGAGACTAGCGGAGCCTACAATGAGCAGTTCTTC.

The chain combines TRBV29-1 with TRBJ1-1; 8 nucleotides align to TRBD1. V was clipped by 5 bases and J by 8 bases; unmatched bases: 10. CDR3 length: 13 residues. Germline V CDR1 and CDR2: SQVTM, ANQGSEA. CDR3 loop: CSVYPTGAAEAFF. Here the CDR3 DNA reads TGCAGCGTTTATCCGACAGGGGCGGCCGAAGCTTTCTTT.

This chain joins TRBV12-5 and TRBJ2-2; 12 bases are shared with TRBD1. The CDR3 runs 15 residues. V dropped 5 bases and J dropped 6; count of bases not matched to a gene: 4. CDR1 LGHNT and CDR2 FRNRAP come from the germline V gene. The CDR3: CASGTGTGGSGELFF. The CDR3 DNA is TGTGCTAGTGGTACCGGGACAGGGGGCTCCGGGGAGCTGTTTTTT.

The V and J genes are TRBV11-2 and TRBJ1-1, with a weak D call TRBD1 (5 bases). Germline V lookup: CDR1 SGHAT, CDR2 FQNNGV. The germline V and J ends were trimmed by 3 bases and 4 bases, with 9 bases remaining between them. The CDR3 is made up of 13 amino acids. CDR3 coding DNA: TGTGCCAGCAGCTTCGGGGGGACCACTGAAGCTTTCTTT. Protein sequence: CASSFGGTTEAFF. Full variable domain (rest looked up from reference TRBV11-2 and TRBJ1-1): EAGVAQSPRYKIIEKRQSVAFWCNPISGHATLYWYQQILGQGPKLLIQFQNNGVVDDSQLPKDRFSAERLKGVDSTLKIQPAKLEDSAVYLCASSFGGTTEAFFGQGTRLTVV.

The rearrangement uses TRBV9 and TRBJ2-1; 7 positions match TRBD1. CDR3 length equals 19 residues. The V segment lost 0 bases and the J segment 3 bases; nucleotides outside the gene matches: 15. CDR1 SGDLS and CDR2 YYNGEE come from the germline V gene. CDR3 in amino acids: CASSVGPGSTGRYYNEQFF. The CDR3 nucleotides are TGTGCCAGCAGCGTAGGTCCGGGTTCGACAGGGCGATACTACAATGAGCAGTTCTTC.

The rearrangement links TRBV5-1 to TRBJ2-3; perhaps TRBD2 as D (6 bases). Trimming left V 3 bases short and J 2 bases short, with 16 bases between. The CDR3 extends over 16 amino acids. CDR1 SGHRS and CDR2 YFSETQ come from the germline V gene. DNA of the CDR3: TGCGCCAGCAGCTACCGTAGCGGCTCTGACACAGATACGCAGTATTTT. Its protein is CASSYRSGSDTDTQYF.

This chain joins TRBV6-5 and TRBJ1-1; a weak D match, TRBD1 (6 bases). The CDR3 covers 15 residues. Deletions cut 11 bases from V and 5 bases from J, with 24 bases between. Germline V gene sequence: CDR1 MNHEY, CDR2 SVGAGI. CDR3: CALVPHYRDKTEAFF. The CDR3 DNA reads TGTGCCCTCGTCCCCCACTACAGGGATAAGACTGAAGCTTTCTTT.